The present T cell receptor (beta chain) was sequenced within a study of T cell responses to AZD1222 COVID-19 vaccine. The table came from immunoSEQ multiplex PCR; TCRdb's copy has only in-frame clones and leaves some out. The table lists roughly 160,000 clones, about nine tenths of them singletons. Worth noting for this clone: Antigen: not known.

This CDR3 comprises 14 residues. The ends lost 7 bases at V and 5 bases at J; junction bases unmatched: 5. CDR1 MNHEY and CDR2 SMNVEV come from the germline V gene (reference sequence). Study outcomes and limitations: Close to half of spike-specific TCRs reportedly recognize unmutated variant regions. It was only 6 or 7 AZD1222 recipients who were seropositive at baseline.

The V gene is TRBV27, the J gene TRBJ2-1; 10 bases are a match to TRBD2. The material sequenced was peripheral blood, taken on day 0 of AZD1222 vaccination. This TCR derives from an adult in good health. CDR3 sequence (DNA): TGTGCCAGCACAACTAGCGGGACCCACAATGAGCAGTTCTTC. It encodes CASTTSGTHNEQFF.